A single sample is the source of the 31 T cell receptor beta chains below, sequenced in a study of response to subunit inactivated influenza vaccine. TCRdb itself ran the RT-PCR reads through MiXCR, one entry per CDR3 protein. Of hundreds of thousands of distinct CDR3 sequences listed, around 18% are singletons. The sequenced sample was PBMCs from blood, obtained roughly 5 days after vaccination. The receptors derive from a man over 45 who received an inactivated influenza vaccine.

The chain employs TRBV6-1 and TRBJ2-2, with D hard to call. This CDR3 contains 14 residues. Germline V CDR1 and CDR2: MNHNS, SASEGT. The ends were cut back, 3 bases at V and 2 bases at J, with 7 bases in the middle. The CDR3 coding sequence is TGTGCCAGCAGTGACCCTCCAAACACCGGGGAGCTGTTTTTT. Amino acids: CASSDPPNTGELFF.

The chain links TRBV20-1 to TRBJ1-1; the D is unclear. The CDR3 sequence is 12 residues long. Germline V gene sequence: CDR1 DFQATT, CDR2 SNEGSKA (reference sequence). The V end was cut by 3 bases, the J end by 1 base, with 6 bases between. The CDR3 DNA follows: TGCAGTGCTAGTAACGAGAACACTGAAGCTTTCTTT. Translation gives CSASNENTEAFF.

This clonotype was recorded at least ten times. V usage is TRBV12-3 or TRBV12-4 and J usage is TRBJ2-7, with a weak D call TRBD1 (5 bases). This CDR3 has 14 amino acids. V gave up 5 bases and J gave up 0 bases, with 11 bases separating them. CDR3 sequence reads: CASSPQTASYEQYF. CDR3 sequence (DNA): TGTGCCAGCAGTCCGCAGACAGCCTCCTACGAGCAGTACTTC.

A few counts support this clonotype. V is TRBV6-1 and J is TRBJ1-1; TRBD1 matches 12 bases. This CDR3 has 15 residues. Per germline, CDR1 MNHNS and CDR2 SASEGT. V lost 5 bases to trimming and J lost 5 bases; unmatched junction nucleotides: 6. The CDR3 DNA follows: TGTGCCAGCAGTCCGGGGACAGGGGGCGAAACTGAAGCTTTCTTT. As protein: CASSPGTGGETEAFF.

The chain uses TRBV7-2 and TRBJ1-6, with D uncertain. Germline assignment: CDR1 SGHTA and CDR2 FQGNSA. The CDR3 consists of 16 residues. Trimming took off 4 bases at V and 5 bases at J, with 15 bases between the two ends. The CDR3 coding sequence is TGTGCCAGCAGCTCCGACCGGCCACTAAATAATTCACCCCTCCACTTT. This sequence encodes CASSSDRPLNNSPLHF.

This clonotype has at least ten counts. This rearrangement joins TRBV12-3 or TRBV12-4 to TRBJ2-7; D not certain. V lost 4 bases, J lost 7 bases, and 8 bases lay in between. CDR3 length: 11 amino acids. CDR3 nucleotides: TGTGCCAGCAGTTCGGTGGTAGAGCAGTACTTC. Protein: CASSSVVEQYF.

The chain is built from TRBV6-5 and TRBJ2-1; 7 bases align to TRBD2. CDR3 size: 17 residues. Germline V gives CDR1 MNHEY, CDR2 SVGAGI. Unmatched junction bases numbered 15, after V lost 2 bases and J lost 8 bases. This chain's CDR3 is CASSYRPSGRAVHEQFF. In DNA form, the CDR3 reads TGTGCCAGCAGTTACCGGCCCAGTGGGAGGGCCGTGCATGAGCAGTTCTTC.

This clonotype is a singleton in its sample. The chain links TRBV29-1 to TRBJ2-1; 9 nucleotides line up with TRBD1. The CDR3 length is 14 residues. Germline V gene lookup returns CDR1 SQVTM and CDR2 ANQGSEA. Trimming removed 3 bases from V and 7 bases from J; junction bases left unmatched: 7. CDR3 sequence (DNA): TGCAGCGTTGAGGGGACAGGGATAGTAAATGAGCAGTTCTTC. Amino acid sequence: CSVEGTGIVNEQFF.

This clonotype was recorded a few times. CDR3 nucleotides: TGCGCCAGCAGCCAAGAATTTGATAGCGGGAGAAATGAGCAGTTCTTC. It codes for CASSQEFDSGRNEQFF. This chain links TRBV4-3 with TRBJ2-1; 9 bases line up with TRBD2. This CDR3 comprises 16 residues. The trim removed 0 bases at V and 7 bases at J, leaving 7 bases unmatched. Germline values: CDR1 LGHNA, CDR2 YSLEER.

The V call is TRBV5-1, the J call TRBJ1-2; a possible D gene is TRBD1 (6 bases). Germline V lookup: CDR1 SGHRS, CDR2 YFSETQ. Trimming stripped 4 bases from V and 8 bases from J, with 15 bases between. The CDR3 is 13 amino acids. Here the CDR3 DNA reads TGCGCCAGCAGCCCCCGACAGGCAGGCGGCTACACCTTC. Its translation: CASSPRQAGGYTF.

The chain has TRBV20-1 and TRBJ2-7, with D maybe TRBD2 (5 bases). Per the germline V gene, CDR1 is DFQATT and CDR2 is SNEGSKA (reference sequence). This CDR3 has 13 amino acids. V lost 2 bases, J lost 10 bases, and 18 bases lay in between. CDR3 sequence reads: CSARLESLGIQYF. The CDR3 region has the DNA TGCAGTGCTAGACTAGAGAGCCTCGGGATTCAGTACTTC.

This clonotype was seen a handful of times. The chain couples TRBV4-3 to TRBJ1-5, with D unresolved. The CDR3 totals 16 residues. V lost 4 bases, J lost 6 bases, and 19 bases lay in between. Germline CDR1 reads LGHNA; CDR2 reads YSLEER. This CDR3 is CASSPSWTIAIQPQHF. CDR3 nucleotide sequence: TGCGCCAGCAGCCCTTCGTGGACGATCGCGATTCAGCCCCAGCATTTT.

The chain joins TRBV7-8 to TRBJ2-5; D ambiguous. Germline CDR1 and CDR2: SGHVS and FQNEAQ. The CDR3 totals 14 residues. The V gene lost 1 base and the J gene lost 5 bases, with 11 bases spanning the gap. DNA of the CDR3: TGTGCCAGCAGCTTAGTTCTAGTTCGGGAGACCCAGTACTTC. Translated, it gives CASSLVLVRETQYF.

The chain combines TRBV28 with TRBJ2-5, with 9 bases lining up with TRBD2. The CDR3 is 15 residues long. The ends lost 5 bases at V and 4 bases at J; junction bases unmatched: 8. The germline V gene encodes CDR1 MDHEN and CDR2 SYDVKM. CDR3 nucleotide sequence: TGTGCCAGCAGTACCTCGGGACTAGCAAGAGAGACCCAGTACTTC. Translated, it gives CASSTSGLARETQYF.

This clonotype was observed a few times. J is TRBJ2-7 and V is TRBV6-1; 7 bases match TRBD1. The germline V gene has CDR1 MNHNS and CDR2 SASEGT. CDR3 size: 14 residues. V lost 4 bases to trimming and J lost 3 bases; unmatched junction nucleotides: 6. In DNA, the CDR3 is TGTGCCAGCAGTGGACAGGGTGGTAACTACGAGCAGTACTTC. Residues: CASSGQGGNYEQYF.

This clonotype occurred a few times. The chain recombines TRBV5-6 with TRBJ2-1; 9 bases are a match to TRBD1. This CDR3 has 14 amino acids. V trimming: 4 bases; J trimming: 9 bases; junction bases outside the gene matches: 8. Germline V lookup: CDR1 SGHDT, CDR2 YYEEEE. Here the CDR3 DNA reads TGTGCCAGCAGCCAGACAGGGGGACGGGGTGAGCAGTTCTTC. Protein: CASSQTGGRGEQFF.

This clonotype was seen repeatedly, ten times or more. The chain employs TRBV10-3 and TRBJ2-7, with 9 positions matching TRBD1. From germline, CDR1 is ENHRY and CDR2 SYGVKD. There are 13 residues in the CDR3. V shed 3 bases, J shed 6 bases, and the junction held 3 bases outside the gene matches. CDR3 residues: CAISEQGAREQYF. The CDR3 coding sequence is TGTGCCATCAGTGAACAGGGGGCACGCGAGCAGTACTTC.

This chain connects TRBV5-1 to TRBJ2-5, with D perhaps TRBD2 (6 bases). Trimming stripped 6 bases from V and 2 bases from J, with 14 bases between. CDR3 size: 14 residues. Germline CDR1 is SGHRS and CDR2 is YFSETQ. CDR3 sequence (DNA): TGCGCCAGCAACCTTGCGGGATCACAAGAGACCCAGTACTTC. Translated: CASNLAGSQETQYF.

This clonotype was detected a few times. This chain links TRBV7-9 with TRBJ2-7, with 7 bases lining up with TRBD1. The CDR3 loop spans 16 amino acids. Per germline, CDR1 SEHNR and CDR2 FQNEAQ (reference sequence). V lost 1 base, J lost 1 base, and 7 bases stayed unmatched. The CDR3: CASSLGSGGWSYEQYF. The CDR3 bases are TGTGCCAGCAGCTTAGGATCAGGGGGATGGTCCTACGAGCAGTACTTC.

The chain combines TRBV28 with TRBJ2-7, with D perhaps being TRBD1 or TRBD2 (5 bases each). The CDR3 spans 15 residues. The germline V and J ends were trimmed by 5 bases and 6 bases, with 20 bases remaining between them. Germline V gene sequence: CDR1 MDHEN, CDR2 SYDVKM. For the CDR3, the DNA is TGTGCCAGCAGTGTCCCGGGGCTGAAGGTTCGCGAGCAGTACTTC. As protein: CASSVPGLKVREQYF.

In this sample, this clonotype turned up a few times. The V and J genes are TRBV7-2 and TRBJ2-3; D is perhaps TRBD1 or TRBD2 (6 bases each). In germline, CDR1 is SGHTA, CDR2 FQGNSA. Trimming left V 5 bases short and J 1 base short, with 13 bases between. CDR3 length equals 15 residues. Here the CDR3 DNA reads TGTGCCAGCAGCCCGGGGGCGAAGCGCACAGATACGCAGTATTTT. It is translated as CASSPGAKRTDTQYF.

This chain connects TRBV29-1 to TRBJ1-3; possibly TRBD1 for D (6 bases). CDR1 and CDR2 (germline): SQVTM, ANQGSEA. There are 13 residues in the CDR3. The V and J ends lost 4 bases and 6 bases respectively, with 13 bases between them. CDR3 residues: CSVAGGDVNTIYF. CDR3 coding DNA: TGCAGCGTTGCCGGGGGCGACGTAAACACCATATATTTT.

This clonotype was seen only a few times. The chain combines TRBV5-6 with TRBJ1-1; TRBD1 aligns across 7 bases. J was trimmed by 4 bases and V by 0 bases; bases with no gene match: 9. Germline V lookup: CDR1 SGHDT, CDR2 YYEEEE. CDR3 size: 16 residues. For the CDR3, the DNA is TGTGCCAGCAGCTTGGGTTCCGACAGGGTCTTCACTGAAGCTTTCTTT. Its translation is CASSLGSDRVFTEAFF.

This clonotype turned up a few times. This chain links TRBV9 with TRBJ2-5, with TRBD2 as a possible D gene (6 bases). CDR3 length: 15 amino acids. Germline CDR1 reads SGDLS; CDR2 reads YYNGEE. V lost 0 bases to trimming and J lost 5 bases, with 14 bases between them. The CDR3 spells CASSVAATSDETQYF. The CDR3 nucleotides are TGTGCCAGCAGCGTAGCTGCGACTAGTGACGAGACCCAGTACTTC.

The chain carries TRBV30 and TRBJ2-2, with D possibly TRBD1 on 6 matching bases. CDR1 is GTSNPN and CDR2 is SVGIG in the germline V gene (reference sequence). This CDR3 has 12 residues. In DNA, the CDR3 is TGTGGCCAGGGGACGGACACCGGGGAGCTGTTTTTT. This encodes CGQGTDTGELFF. Using reference TRBV30 and TRBJ2-2 for the parts outside the CDR3, the full variable domain is SQTIHQWPATLVQPVGSPLSLECTVEGTSNPNLYWYRQAAGRGLQLLFYSVGIGQISSEVPQNLSASRPQDRQFILSSKKLLLSDSGFYLCGQGTDTGELFFGEGSRLTVL.

The J gene is TRBJ2-3, the V gene TRBV20-1; TRBD1 might be the D (5 bases). The CDR3 length is 14 residues. Germline V gives CDR1 DFQATT, CDR2 SNEGSKA (reference sequence). Trimming removed 3 bases from V and 6 bases from J, with 16 bases in between. CDR3 protein: CSASFYPGLDTQYF. The CDR3 DNA follows: TGCAGTGCTAGCTTTTACCCAGGGCTTGATACGCAGTATTTT.

The rearrangement uses TRBV29-1 and TRBJ1-1; D uncertain. The CDR3 covers 13 residues. Germline values: CDR1 SQVTM, CDR2 ANQGSEA. The ends were cut back, 5 bases at V and 5 bases at J, with 15 bases in the middle. The CDR3 loop reads CSVYVSPSTEAFF. CDR3 sequence (DNA): TGCAGCGTTTATGTGTCCCCTTCAACTGAAGCTTTCTTT.

The sample holds a few counts of this clonotype. V is TRBV20-1 and J is TRBJ2-3; 7 bases line up with TRBD2. The CDR3 covers 14 residues. Germline CDR1 DFQATT, CDR2 SNEGSKA (reference sequence). With V trimmed by 3 bases and J by 1 base, 4 bases remained unmatched. The CDR3: CSARTSMGTDTQYF. In DNA form, the CDR3 reads TGCAGTGCTAGGACTAGCATGGGCACAGATACGCAGTATTTT.

There are a few counts of this clonotype. The V gene is TRBV3-1, the J gene TRBJ2-2; D is undetermined. Trimming stripped 5 bases from V and 9 bases from J, with 13 bases between. CDR3 length: 13 amino acids. Germline V CDR1 and CDR2: LGHDT, YNNKEL (reference sequence). The CDR3 sequence: CASSGRPARELFF. As DNA, the CDR3 is TGTGCCAGCAGCGGACGACCGGCCCGGGAGCTGTTTTTT.

This clonotype appeared many times. The chain combines TRBV20-1 with TRBJ1-2; no firm D call. Germline V lookup: CDR1 DFQATT, CDR2 SNEGSKA (reference sequence). The CDR3 is 12 amino acids. Trimming took 3 bases from V and 4 from J, leaving 9 bases between them. The CDR3 spells CSASRAIYGYTF. Written as DNA, the CDR3 is TGCAGTGCTAGTAGGGCAATCTATGGCTACACCTTC.

This clonotype was counted only a few times. The chain has TRBV10-2 and TRBJ2-3; TRBD2 agrees at 8 bases. CDR3 length: 19 residues. Germline V lookup: CDR1 WSHSY, CDR2 SAAADI. Trimming took 7 bases from V and 0 from J; bases not matched to a gene: 18. In DNA form, the CDR3 reads TGCGCCAGCACCGAGACCAGCGGGGGAGCTGCAATTAGCACAGATACGCAGTATTTT. Protein: CASTETSGGAAISTDTQYF.